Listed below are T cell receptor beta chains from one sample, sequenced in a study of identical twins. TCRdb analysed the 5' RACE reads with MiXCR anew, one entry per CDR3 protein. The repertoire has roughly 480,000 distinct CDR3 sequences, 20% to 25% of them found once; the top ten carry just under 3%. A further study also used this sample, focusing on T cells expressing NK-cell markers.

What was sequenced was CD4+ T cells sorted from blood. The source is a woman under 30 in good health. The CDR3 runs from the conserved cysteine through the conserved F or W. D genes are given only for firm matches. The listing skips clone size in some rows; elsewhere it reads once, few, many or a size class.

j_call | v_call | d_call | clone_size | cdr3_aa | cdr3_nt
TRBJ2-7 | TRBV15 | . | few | CATSRVGAAPYEQYF | TGTGCCACCAGCAGAGTTGGGGCCGCCCCCTACGAGCAGTACTTC
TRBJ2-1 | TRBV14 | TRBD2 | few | CASSQRGLAANEQFF | TGTGCCAGCAGCCAAAGGGGACTAGCGGCCAATGAGCAGTTCTTC
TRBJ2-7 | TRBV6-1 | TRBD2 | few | CASSATGTSGVYSYEQYF | TGTGCCAGCAGCGCTACCGGGACTAGCGGAGTTTACTCCTACGAGCAGTACTTC
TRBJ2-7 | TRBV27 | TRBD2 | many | CASGSGLAGGTHEQYF | TGTGCCAGCGGTTCCGGACTAGCGGGAGGAACCCACGAGCAGTACTTC
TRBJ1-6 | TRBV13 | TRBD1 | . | CASSRGGQERSPLHF | TGTGCCAGCAGCCGGGGGGGACAGGAGCGTTCACCCCTCCACTTT
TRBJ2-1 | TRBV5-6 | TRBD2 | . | CASSFYLRGGGNEQFF | TGTGCCAGCAGCTTCTACTTACGCGGGGGGGGGAATGAGCAGTTCTTC
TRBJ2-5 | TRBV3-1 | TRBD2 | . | CASRPRRGGLDTQYF | TGTGCCAGCAGACCCAGACGGGGCGGACTAGACACCCAGTACTTC
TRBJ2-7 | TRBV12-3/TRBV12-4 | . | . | CASTDHYEQYF | TGTGCCAGCACGGACCACTACGAGCAGTACTTC
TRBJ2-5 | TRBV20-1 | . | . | CSARSQGRVQETQYF | TGCAGTGCTAGATCTCAGGGCAGAGTCCAAGAGACCCAGTACTTC
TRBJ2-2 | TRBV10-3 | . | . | CASCPDGYTGELFF | TGTGCCTCCTGCCCGGACGGGTACACCGGGGAGCTGTTTTTT
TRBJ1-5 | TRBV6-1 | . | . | CASSVHSEQPQHF | TGTGCCAGCAGTGTCCACTCGGAGCAGCCCCAGCATTTT
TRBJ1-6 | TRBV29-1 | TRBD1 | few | CSAGQGGNSPLHF | TGCAGCGCTGGACAGGGAGGTAATTCACCCCTCCACTTT
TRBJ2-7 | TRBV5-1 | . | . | CASSFGLGSYEQYF | TGCGCCAGCAGCTTCGGGCTCGGGAGCTACGAGCAGTACTTC
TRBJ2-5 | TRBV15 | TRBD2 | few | CATSRGASGGLGTQYF | TGTGCCACCAGCAGAGGAGCTAGCGGGGGGTTGGGGACCCAGTACTTC
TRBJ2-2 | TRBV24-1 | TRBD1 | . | CATSSGQGNTGELFF | TGTGCCACCAGCTCCGGACAGGGGAACACCGGGGAGCTGTTTTTT
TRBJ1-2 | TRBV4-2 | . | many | CASSQEIGFGDTF | TGTGCCAGCAGCCAAGAGATCGGCTTCGGGGACACCTTC
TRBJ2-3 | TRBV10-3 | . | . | CAISDVGMGTDTQYF | TGTGCCATCAGTGATGTCGGGATGGGCACAGATACGCAGTATTTT
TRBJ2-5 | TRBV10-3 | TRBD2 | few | CATRLAGGTQETQYF | TGTGCCACGAGACTAGCGGGAGGGACCCAAGAGACCCAGTACTTC
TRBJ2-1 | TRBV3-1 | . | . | CASTQSVGSYNEQFF | TGTGCCAGCACCCAATCAGTGGGCTCCTACAATGAGCAGTTCTTC
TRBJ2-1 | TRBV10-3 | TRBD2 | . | CAISGSDSGTTGNEQFF | TGTGCCATCAGTGGGTCCGATAGCGGGACCACGGGTAATGAGCAGTTCTTC
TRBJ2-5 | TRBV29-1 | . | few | CSVVGAPETQYF | TGCAGCGTGGTTGGTGCGCCCGAGACCCAGTACTTC
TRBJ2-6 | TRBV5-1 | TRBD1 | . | CASSSGQGSSGANVLTF | TGCGCCAGCAGCTCTGGACAGGGCAGCTCTGGGGCCAACGTCCTGACTTTC